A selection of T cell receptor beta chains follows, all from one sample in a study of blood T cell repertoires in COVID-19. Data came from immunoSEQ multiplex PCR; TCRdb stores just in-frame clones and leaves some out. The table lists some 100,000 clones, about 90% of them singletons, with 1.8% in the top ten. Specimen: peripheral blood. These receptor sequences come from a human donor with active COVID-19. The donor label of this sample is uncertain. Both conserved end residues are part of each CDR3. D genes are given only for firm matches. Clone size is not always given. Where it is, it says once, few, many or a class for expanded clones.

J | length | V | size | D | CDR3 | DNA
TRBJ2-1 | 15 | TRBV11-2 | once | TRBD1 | CASSRGDRVYNEQFF | TGTGCCAGCAGCCGTGGGGACAGGGTCTACAATGAGCAGTTCTTC
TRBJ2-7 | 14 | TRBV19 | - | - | CASSIVHLAYEQYF | TGTGCCAGTAGTATAGTTCACTTAGCCTACGAGCAGTACTTC
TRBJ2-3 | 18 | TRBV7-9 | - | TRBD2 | CASSLLAGGPSSGDTQYF | TGTGCCAGCAGCTTGCTAGCGGGGGGCCCCTCATCAGGAGATACGCAGTATTTT
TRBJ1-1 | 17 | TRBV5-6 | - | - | CASSLYMTADNVNEAFF | TGTGCCAGCAGCTTGTATATGACAGCCGATAATGTTAATGAAGCTTTCTTT
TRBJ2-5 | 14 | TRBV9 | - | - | CASSLTGSGETQYF | TGTGCCAGCAGCCTTACAGGATCCGGAGAGACCCAGTACTTC
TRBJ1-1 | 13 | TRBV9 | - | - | CASSPVLQSEAFF | TGTGCCAGCAGCCCAGTCTTACAGTCTGAAGCTTTCTTT
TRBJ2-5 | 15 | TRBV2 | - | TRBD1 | CASITGGEVKETQYF | TGTGCCAGCATAACAGGGGGTGAGGTGAAAGAGACCCAGTACTTC
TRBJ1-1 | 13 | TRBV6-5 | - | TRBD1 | CASRRGQITEAFF | TGTGCCAGCAGAAGGGGACAGATCACTGAAGCTTTCTTT
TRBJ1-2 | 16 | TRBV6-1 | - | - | CASSEAGRVGNYGYTF | TGTGCCAGCAGTGAAGCAGGGAGGGTCGGGAACTATGGCTACACCTTC
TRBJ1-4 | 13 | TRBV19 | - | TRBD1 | CASRQGRVEKLFF | TGTGCCAGTAGACAGGGGCGGGTTGAAAAACTGTTTTTT
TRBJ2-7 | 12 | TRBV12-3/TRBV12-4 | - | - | CATSAGIYEQYF | TGTGCCACCTCAGCGGGCATCTACGAGCAGTACTTC
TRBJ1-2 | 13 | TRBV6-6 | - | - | CATHQGTNYGYTF | TGTGCCACCCACCAGGGGACTAACTATGGCTACACCTTC
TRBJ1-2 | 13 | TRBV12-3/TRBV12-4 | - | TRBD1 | CASSPTGGAGYTF | TGTGCCAGCAGTCCTACAGGGGGCGCTGGCTACACCTTC
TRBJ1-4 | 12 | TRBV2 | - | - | CASSGQSEKLFF | TGTGCCAGCAGTGGGCAAAGTGAAAAACTGTTTTTT
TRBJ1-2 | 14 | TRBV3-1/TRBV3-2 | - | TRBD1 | CASSQKDRVGGYTF | TGTGCCAGCAGCCAGAAGGACAGGGTGGGTGGCTACACCTTC
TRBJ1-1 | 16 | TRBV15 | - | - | CATSRDYGAQNTEAFF | TGTGCCACCAGCAGAGATTATGGAGCACAGAACACTGAAGCTTTCTTT
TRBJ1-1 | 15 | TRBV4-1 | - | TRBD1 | CASSQADRGNTEAFF | TGCGCCAGCAGCCAAGCGGACAGGGGGAACACTGAAGCTTTCTTT